This is a list of T cell receptor beta chains from one sample in a study of cytotoxic CD8 clonotypes in ibrutinib-treated CLL. Sequenced by immunoSEQ multiplex PCR; TCRdb stores in-frame clones only, minus some. This sample has about 130,000 clones, with roughly 88% found just once. Sample: PBMCs, taken after 24 months of ibrutinib treatment. These receptors all come from a human donor with chronic lymphocytic leukemia. Each CDR3 is given with its conserved first and last residue. The D gene is left open where the match is weak. Size values are once, few and many counts, or a class for expanded clones, and some rows have none.

clone_size d_call j_call v_call cdr3_nt cdr3_aa
NA NA TRBJ1-2 TRBV4-3 TGCGCCAGCAGCGTAGAAAACGGGTATGGCTACACCTTC CASSVENGYGYTF
NA NA TRBJ2-2 TRBV28 TGTGCCTCGGGGCCCCCAAACACCGGGGAGCTGTTTTTT CASGPPNTGELFF
NA TRBD1 TRBJ1-6 TRBV5-4 TGTGCCAGCAGCTTGGGTACAGGGGATTCACCCCTCCACTTT CASSLGTGDSPLHF
NA NA TRBJ2-7 TRBV7-2 TGTGCCAGCAGCTTAGGTTTCGGGCGGGGATACGAGCAGTACTTC CASSLGFGRGYEQYF
NA NA TRBJ2-1 TRBV19 TGTGCCAGTAGTACCTACAATGAGCAGTTCTTC CASSTYNEQFF
once NA TRBJ1-2 TRBV19 TGTGCCAGTAGTCTTTTGGGGGCGGAGGGCTACACCTTC CASSLLGAEGYTF
NA NA TRBJ2-4 TRBV28 TGTGCCAGCAGTTTTGGGGGCGCCAAAAACATTCAGTACTTC CASSFGGAKNIQYF
NA NA TRBJ1-4 TRBV7-9 TGTGCCAGCAGGCCCGTACGAGGGGAGGAGGGAAAACTGTTTTTT CASRPVRGEEGKLFF
NA NA TRBJ1-3 TRBV15 TGTGCCACCAGCAGAGCAGGGTACTCTGGAAACACCATATATTTT CATSRAGYSGNTIYF
NA NA TRBJ1-5 TRBV15 TGTGCCACCAGCAGAGATCCTCCAGGCCCTCCGAATCAGCCCCAGCATTTT CATSRDPPGPPNQPQHF
few NA TRBJ1-5 TRBV28 TGTGCCAGCAGACTACAAGATCAGCCCCAGCATTTT CASRLQDQPQHF
NA NA TRBJ2-5 TRBV7-2 TGTGCCAGCAGCTTAGCGCTTCAGACTAGGCAAGAGACCCAGTACTTC CASSLALQTRQETQYF
NA NA TRBJ2-7 TRBV7-7 TGTGCCAGCAGGATTTACGAGCAGTACTTC CASRIYEQYF
NA NA TRBJ1-1 TRBV5-1 TGCGCCAGCACCTCTAGGACAGAAGCGAACACTGAAGCTTTCTTT CASTSRTEANTEAFF
NA TRBD2 TRBJ2-1 TRBV18 TGTGCCACCAAGAACCCTGGACTAGCGGGGGGCGATTACAATGAGCAGTTCTTC CATKNPGLAGGDYNEQFF
NA TRBD1 TRBJ1-5 TRBV28 TGTGCCAGCAGTCAGACAGGGGGCGCGGGCAATCAGCCCCAGCATTTT CASSQTGGAGNQPQHF
once NA TRBJ2-5 TRBV7-2 TGTGCCAGCAGCTTGCCCCTCGGGACCACGAAAGAGACCCAGTACTTC CASSLPLGTTKETQYF
NA NA TRBJ2-1 TRBV11-1 TGTGCCAGCAGCACCGGCGAGTCCTCCTACAATGAGCAGTTCTTC CASSTGESSYNEQFF
NA NA TRBJ2-1 TRBV7-2 TGTGCCAGCAGGGGATCGGACTACAATGAGCAGTTCTTC CASRGSDYNEQFF
NA NA TRBJ2-5 TRBV4-1 TGCGCCAGCAGTCATAATCACAATACAGGGAACCAAGAGACCCAGTACTTC CASSHNHNTGNQETQYF
NA NA TRBJ1-6 TRBV28 TGTGCCAGCAGATTAGGACAGACCTATAATTCACCCCTCCACTTT CASRLGQTYNSPLHF
NA NA TRBJ1-3 TRBV28 TGTGCAGGGTTTTCTGGAAACACCATATATTTT CAGFSGNTIYF
NA NA TRBJ2-7 TRBV18 TGTGCCAGCTCACCGCCGAAAAGGACAGCGTTCTACGAGCAGTACTTC CASSPPKRTAFYEQYF
NA TRBD1 TRBJ2-7 TRBV6-5 TGTGCCACCTTGAGGACAGGATCCTACGAGCAGTACTTC CATLRTGSYEQYF
NA TRBD1 TRBJ2-7 TRBV19 TGTGCCAGTAGCGGACAGGGGTATCACTACGAGCAGTACTTC CASSGQGYHYEQYF
NA TRBD1 TRBJ1-5 TRBV7-9 TGTGCCAGCAGCTTAGGGGCGGGACAGGGCAATCAGCCCCAGCATTTT CASSLGAGQGNQPQHF
NA NA TRBJ2-1 TRBV28 TGTGCCAGCAGGGGACAAGAGTACAATGAGCAGTTCTTC CASRGQEYNEQFF
NA NA TRBJ2-1 TRBV6-5 TGTGCCAGCAGTTACCTGGGGGAGAGCTCCTACAATGAGCAGTTCTTC CASSYLGESSYNEQFF
NA NA TRBJ1-4 TRBV5-1 TGCGCCAGCAGCTTGTCGGGTTTGGCAGCTAATGAAAAACTGTTTTTT CASSLSGLAANEKLFF
NA TRBD1 TRBJ2-7 TRBV7-2 TGTGCCAGCAACAGCGGGACAGGGATGTACGAGCAGTACTTC CASNSGTGMYEQYF
NA NA TRBJ1-5 TRBV2 TGTGCCAGCAGTACGACCAATAGCAATCAGCCCCAGCATTTT CASSTTNSNQPQHF
NA NA TRBJ2-1 TRBV5-4 TGTGCCAGCAGCTCCAACAATGAGCAGTTCTTC CASSSNNEQFF
NA NA TRBJ1-2 TRBV28 TGTGCCAGCAGCCCGGGACGGAGAATCTACACCTTC CASSPGRRIYTF
NA TRBD1 TRBJ2-7 TRBV6-1 TGTGCCAGCAGCTACCAAACAGGGGCGCTCGGCGAGCAGTACTTC CASSYQTGALGEQYF
once NA TRBJ2-7 TRBV7-2 TGTGCCAGCAGCCCTCATAACAGGGTGGGCTACGAGCAGTACTTC CASSPHNRVGYEQYF
few NA TRBJ1-5 TRBV4-1 TGCGCCAGCAGCCAAGAGCCCAGGGGTCGGCAGCCCCAGCATTTT CASSQEPRGRQPQHF
NA NA TRBJ1-3 TRBV6-6 TGTGCCAGCAGCCGGGGTTCCTCTGGAAACACCATATATTTT CASSRGSSGNTIYF
NA TRBD2 TRBJ2-3 TRBV13 TGTGCCACCACCTCGGGGGGAACCACCACAGATACGCAGTATTTT CATTSGGTTTDTQYF
NA NA TRBJ2-1 TRBV25-1 TGTGCCAGCAGTGGAGCCGGGACGCGAAATGAGCAGTTCTTC CASSGAGTRNEQFF
NA NA TRBJ2-7 TRBV7-9 TGTGCCAGCAGCTTATCCTTCCGCTACGAGCAGTACTTC CASSLSFRYEQYF
few NA TRBJ2-1 TRBV11-2 TGTGCCAGCAGCTTAGATTTCAGGGTACGCCTTTACAATGAGCAGTTCTTC CASSLDFRVRLYNEQFF
NA TRBD1 TRBJ2-1 TRBV28 TGTGCCAGCAACGTACAGGGGGCCGGTTACAATGAGCAGTTCTTC CASNVQGAGYNEQFF
NA NA TRBJ2-2 TRBV7-2 TGTGCCACCCGTCCGGGACCCACCGGGGAGCTGTTTTTT CATRPGPTGELFF
once TRBD1 TRBJ1-3 TRBV28 TGTGCCAGCAGTTCCAGGGGGCGTACAGGAAACACCATATATTTT CASSSRGRTGNTIYF
few TRBD1 TRBJ1-2 TRBV4-3 TGCGCCAGCAGCCGGGAGACAGGGGCTAAGGGCTACACCTTC CASSRETGAKGYTF
NA NA TRBJ1-2 TRBV27 TGTGCCAGCAGTCAAACCCTAGGGGGGGTGGGCTATGGCTACACCTTC CASSQTLGGVGYGYTF
NA NA TRBJ2-7 TRBV5-1 TGCGCCAGCAAGGGCCCATACTACGAGCAGTACTTC CASKGPYYEQYF
once NA TRBJ1-5 TRBV6-1 TGTGCCAGCAGTGAACCCGCGGGCGGGTATAGCAATCAGCCCCAGCATTTT CASSEPAGGYSNQPQHF
NA NA TRBJ2-2 TRBV19 TGTGCCAGTAGTATAGCTTGGGAAATCACCGGGGAGCTGTTTTTT CASSIAWEITGELFF
NA TRBD1 TRBJ1-1 TRBV11-1 TGTGCCAGCAGCTTAGGACAGACAGGGAGGACTGAAGCTTTCTTT CASSLGQTGRTEAFF